The 21 T cell receptor beta chains below were found in one sample sequenced in a study of cytomegalovirus exposure and HLA in healthy donors. Measured with immunoSEQ multiplex PCR; TCRdb has only the in-frame clones, and not every one. Of around 220,000 clones listed, around 80% are singletons. Material: PBMCs. These receptors originate from a woman in her twenties or thirties in good health and CMV-seropositive.

The CDR3 bases are TGTGCCAGCAGCCCCGGGACAGACCTTAATGGCTACACCTTC. Protein product: CASSPGTDLNGYTF. The chain employs TRBV7-2 and TRBJ1-2; 7 bases agree with TRBD1. The CDR3 is made up of 14 amino acids. Germline V CDR1 and CDR2: SGHTA, FQGNSA. The J segment lost 6 bases and the V segment lost 5 bases, leaving 9 bases of the junction unmatched.

The rearrangement joins TRBV6-5 to TRBJ2-7, with D possibly TRBD2 on 6 matching bases. This CDR3 spans 12 amino acids. The germline V and J ends were trimmed by 11 bases and 5 bases, with 16 bases remaining between them. Germline loops: CDR1 MNHEY, CDR2 SVGAGI. This CDR3 is CAAAGNKDEQYF. For the CDR3, the DNA is TGTGCCGCGGCGGGGAATAAGGACGAGCAGTACTTC.

This chain uses TRBV6-5 with TRBJ1-2, with 8 bases that match TRBD1. This CDR3 is 15 amino acids long. CDR1 and CDR2 from the germline V gene are MNHEY and SVGAGI. Trimming at V came to 2 bases and at J to 2 bases, leaving 4 bases not matched to a gene. CDR3 loop: CASSYARTGNYGYTF. DNA for the CDR3: TGTGCCAGCAGTTACGCCCGGACAGGGAACTATGGCTACACCTTC.

This chain joins TRBV5-1 and TRBJ2-7; TRBD1 agrees at 9 bases. Germline V gives CDR1 SGHRS, CDR2 YFSETQ. The CDR3 is 16 amino acids. The V gene end was trimmed by 7 bases and the J gene end by 3 bases; junction bases not matched to a gene: 14. CDR3 in amino acids: CASSTVPQGAYYEQYF. For the CDR3, the DNA is TGCGCCAGCTCGACCGTCCCACAGGGGGCCTACTACGAGCAGTACTTC.

The chain has TRBV28 and TRBJ2-7; tentative D call: TRBD2 (6 bases). The CDR3 consists of 13 residues. The V gene lost 7 bases and the J gene lost 10 bases, with 20 bases spanning the gap. Looked up from germline, CDR1 is MDHEN and CDR2 is SYDVKM. CDR3 sequence reads: CASTTGALSPQYF. The CDR3 nucleotides read TGTGCCAGCACGACGGGAGCGTTGAGTCCCCAGTACTTC.

This clone has just a few counts. The J gene is TRBJ1-1, the V gene TRBV27, with a possible D match to TRBD1 (5 bases). Germline assignment: CDR1 MNHEY and CDR2 SMNVEV (reference sequence). With 1 base removed from V and 3 bases from J, the gap between germline ends came to 18 bases. The CDR3 extends over 17 amino acids. CDR3 coding DNA: TGTGCCAGCAGTTTATATCCGACATTAGGGGTCGACACTGAAGCTTTCTTT. It yields the protein CASSLYPTLGVDTEAFF.

This chain connects TRBV13 to TRBJ2-3; the D is unclear. There are 14 residues in the CDR3. Trimming cost V 4 bases and J 2 bases, with 10 bases left between them. CDR1 is PRHDT, CDR2 FYEKMQ, per germline (reference sequence). The CDR3, as DNA: TGTGCCAGCAGCTCCCCACTGCTCACAGATACGCAGTATTTT. Amino acids: CASSSPLLTDTQYF.

This chain connects TRBV7-6 to TRBJ2-1; D may be TRBD1 or TRBD2 (5 bases each). Trimming pared 2 bases from V and 1 base from J, leaving 12 bases between. CDR3 length: 16 residues. Looked up from germline, CDR1 is SGHVS and CDR2 is FNYEAQ. CDR3 coding DNA: TGTGCCAGCAGCTTATGGGGGAGATCTTCCTACAATGAGCAGTTCTTC. Its protein product is CASSLWGRSSYNEQFF.

This chain connects TRBV5-1 to TRBJ1-1, with D unresolved. Trimming removed 0 bases from V and 3 bases from J, with 6 bases in between. Germline-derived CDR1 and CDR2 are SGHRS and YFSETQ. CDR3 length equals 13 residues. The CDR3 loop is CASSLGKDTEAFF. In DNA, the CDR3 is TGCGCCAGCAGCTTGGGGAAGGACACTGAAGCTTTCTTT. The variable domain in full, completed from reference TRBV5-1 and TRBJ1-1, reads KAGVTQTPRYLIKTRGQQVTLSCSPISGHRSVSWYQQTPGQGLQFLFEYFSETQRNKGNFPGRFSGRQFSNSRSEMNVSTLELGDSALYLCASSLGKDTEAFFGQGTRLTVV.

The gene calls are TRBV4-3 and TRBJ1-2; maybe TRBD1 (6 bases). The V gene lost 2 bases and the J gene lost 6 bases, with 16 bases spanning the gap. The CDR3 covers 15 residues. The germline gives CDR1 LGHNA, CDR2 YSLEER. CDR3 protein: CASSQLTGEVNGYTF. The CDR3 bases are TGCGCCAGCAGCCAATTGACAGGTGAAGTTAATGGCTACACCTTC.

V usage is TRBV29-1 and J usage is TRBJ2-1, with 10 bases matching TRBD2. CDR3 length: 13 residues. J was trimmed by 8 bases and V by 6 bases; bases with no gene match: 7. Germline assignment: CDR1 SQVTM and CDR2 ANQGSEA. CDR3 sequence: CSVGLARGHEQFF. The CDR3 nucleotides read TGCAGCGTGGGACTAGCGAGAGGTCATGAGCAGTTCTTC.

The chain joins TRBV27 to TRBJ2-1; D ambiguous. The V end lost 1 base, the J end lost 6 bases, and 16 bases lay between the germline ends. The CDR3 runs to 16 residues. Germline-derived CDR1 and CDR2 are MNHEY and SMNVEV (reference sequence). CDR3: CASSLFFIQAFNEQFF. The CDR3, as DNA: TGTGCCAGCAGTTTATTCTTTATCCAGGCGTTCAATGAGCAGTTCTTC.

This clone was found once. The chain is built from TRBV11-3 and TRBJ2-7, with 7 bases fitting TRBD1. Germline V gene sequence: CDR1 SGHNT, CDR2 YENEEA. V was clipped by 6 bases and J by 0 bases; unmatched bases: 5. CDR3 length equals 14 residues. The CDR3 DNA is TGTGCCAGCAGTCCGGGACAGACCTCCTACGAGCAGTACTTC. As protein: CASSPGQTSYEQYF.

This clone was detected only a few times. The rearrangement joins TRBV4-3 to TRBJ2-7, with a possible D match to TRBD2 (5 bases). The CDR3 is made up of 13 amino acids. The V end was cut by 0 bases, the J end by 6 bases, with 9 bases between. Germline V gene sequence: CDR1 LGHNA, CDR2 YSLEER. The CDR3 sequence: CASSQEGRGEQYF. For the CDR3, the DNA is TGCGCCAGCAGCCAAGAGGGCCGGGGCGAGCAGTACTTC.

V usage is TRBV18 and J usage is TRBJ2-5; possible D gene TRBD2, 6 bases. Trimming stripped 6 bases from V and 3 bases from J, with 11 bases between. The CDR3 runs 13 residues. From germline, CDR1 is KGHSH and CDR2 LQKENI. CDR3 DNA: TGTGCCAGCTCCCCCTCGGGGGAAGAGACCCAGTACTTC. This encodes CASSPSGEETQYF. Together with reference TRBV18 and TRBJ2-5, the CDR3 gives the full variable domain: NAGVMQNPRHLVRRRGQEARLRCSPMKGHSHVYWYRQLPEEGLKFMVYLQKENIIDESGMPKERFSAEFPKEGPSILRIQQVVRGDSAAYFCASSPSGEETQYFGPGTRLLVL.

The chain recombines TRBV10-3 with TRBJ2-7; possibly TRBD1 or TRBD2 for D (5 bases each). The CDR3 contains 13 residues. V shed 5 bases and J shed 2 bases, with 10 bases lying between them. Looked up from germline, CDR1 is ENHRY and CDR2 is SYGVKD. In nucleotides, the CDR3 is TGTGCCATCAGTCGGGACCGAACCTACGAGCAGTACTTC. Its translation: CAISRDRTYEQYF.

The chain uses TRBV7-6 and TRBJ2-7; 9 positions agree with TRBD1. This CDR3 contains 14 residues. After removal of 5 bases from V and 6 bases from J, the junction contained 8 bases not matched to a gene. Germline V gives CDR1 SGHVS, CDR2 FNYEAQ. The CDR3 DNA is TGTGCCAGCAGCCGTTTGGGACAGGGAGGCGAGCAGTACTTC. It is translated as CASSRLGQGGEQYF.

CDR3 DNA: TGTGCCAGCAGCTACGACGGACGCTCTGGAAACACCATATATTTT. Translating it yields CASSYDGRSGNTIYF. The gene calls are TRBV11-2 and TRBJ1-3; the D is unclear. V lost 4 bases to trimming and J lost 0 bases, with 10 bases between them. Germline values: CDR1 SGHAT, CDR2 FQNNGV. The CDR3 is 15 residues long. The full variable domain, in which reference TRBV11-2 and TRBJ1-3 provide the parts outside the CDR3, is EAGVAQSPRYKIIEKRQSVAFWCNPISGHATLYWYQQILGQGPKLLIQFQNNGVVDDSQLPKDRFSAERLKGVDSTLKIQPAKLEDSAVYLCASSYDGRSGNTIYFGEGSWLTVV.

The chain joins TRBV29-1 to TRBJ1-2, with a possible D match to TRBD1 (5 bases). There are 13 residues in the CDR3. V lost 2 bases to trimming and J lost 3 bases, with 10 bases between them. Germline V gives CDR1 SQVTM, CDR2 ANQGSEA. CDR3 bases: TGCAGCGTTGAAATACAGGCAGACTATGGCTACACCTTC. Its protein is CSVEIQADYGYTF.

This chain's CDR3 is CASSQAGAGYEQYF. The DNA for the CDR3 is TGTGCCAGCAGCCAGGCAGGGGCAGGCTACGAGCAGTACTTC. The rearrangement links TRBV4-2 to TRBJ2-7, with D perhaps TRBD1 (6 bases). The V end lost 3 bases, the J end lost 3 bases, and 12 bases lay between the germline ends. In germline, CDR1 is LGHNA, CDR2 YNFKEQ. CDR3 size: 14 residues.

J is TRBJ2-3 and V is TRBV7-6, with TRBD2 as a possible D gene (5 bases). V lost 0 bases and J lost 2, with 9 bases in between. The CDR3 consists of 15 residues. CDR1 and CDR2 (germline): SGHVS, FNYEAQ. The CDR3 DNA follows: TGTGCCAGCAGCTTAGCCGATAGCGTCACAGATACGCAGTATTTT. It specifies CASSLADSVTDTQYF.